This T cell receptor beta chain was observed in a study of T-cell memory formation after mild COVID-19. Study-wide results and caveats: While clones contracting from day 15 to 85 were balanced between CD4 and CD8, later expanders leaned CD4+. Second-wave clones reaching peak frequency on day 37 lacked confirmed SARS-CoV-2 specificity. Memory cells collected pre-infection included some clones that later responded, suggesting cross-reactive memory joined.

Constant-segment-primed 5'RACE gave TCR alpha and TCR beta cDNA libraries with sample barcodes and UMIs. MiXCR, run by TCRdb on the 5' RACE reads, gives a single entry per CDR3 protein. This table has 560,000 or so distinct CDR3 sequences, 17% appearing once. Germline CDR1 is LGHNA and CDR2 is YNFKEQ. V lost 1 base to trimming and J lost 4 bases; unmatched junction nucleotides: 10. CDR3 length: 17 amino acids. Details on this clonotype: Its target is unknown.

The receptor's source is an adult woman who had mild COVID-19 (a few samples of this study predate the infection). Cell type and time point are not known. The V call is TRBV4-2, the J call TRBJ2-1; TRBD2 matches at 7 bases. Sequencing was done on a sample of PBMCs or a T cell subset sorted from them (not recorded which). CDR3 sequence (DNA): TGTGCCAGCAGCCAAGCTGGCGGGGGAGACCTATACAATGAGCAGTTCTTC. It encodes CASSQAGGGDLYNEQFF.